The next 8 T cell receptor beta chains were all read from a single sample in a study of T cells in Graves' hyperthyroidism and ophthalmopathy. Template material for amplifying TCR beta CDR3 regions consisted of RNA transcripts. RT-PCR in the first round (using the HTBI primer set) targeted the TCR CDR3. TCRdb used MiXCR to reprocess the multiplex PCR reads, holding one entry per CDR3 protein. The sample holds under 700,000 distinct CDR3 sequences, roughly 17% seen once. The specimen was blood. The receptors derive from a woman aged 18-29 years with Graves' hyperthyroidism.

This clonotype was counted at least ten times. The chain couples TRBV11-2 to TRBJ2-1; 13 positions match TRBD2. CDR3 size: 15 residues. J gave up 8 bases and V 7 bases, and 8 bases lay outside the gene matches. Germline CDR1 is SGHAT and CDR2 is FQNNGV. The CDR3 nucleotides are TGTGCCAGCACTAAACTAGCGGGAGGGGGCGATGAGCAGTTCTTC. Translating it yields CASTKLAGGGDEQFF.

The gene calls are TRBV13 and TRBJ2-3, with 8 bases that match TRBD2. From germline, CDR1 is PRHDT and CDR2 FYEKMQ (reference sequence). The CDR3 is 15 residues long. J gave up 5 bases and V 1 base, and 5 bases lay outside the gene matches. CDR3 protein: CASSLEGLAGDTQYF. The CDR3 DNA reads as TGTGCCAGCAGCTTAGAGGGGCTAGCGGGAGATACGCAGTATTTT.

As to this clonotype: Possible read error: a much larger clone is one base away. V is TRBV18 and J is TRBJ2-5; D gene ambiguous. Per the germline V gene, CDR1 is KGHSH and CDR2 is LQKENI. The CDR3 is made up of 13 amino acids. CDR3 DNA sequence: TGTGCCAGCTCACCCAATGCCCAGGAGACCCGGTACTTC. Residues: CASSPNAQETRYF.

This clonotype was seen more than once but under ten times. The rearrangement joins TRBV5-1 to TRBJ2-5, with D unclear. There are 13 residues in the CDR3. Germline V CDR1 and CDR2: SGHRS, YFSETQ. Trimming cost V 1 base and J 5 bases, with 9 bases left between them. The CDR3 region has the DNA TGCGCCAGCAGCTTGCAGTCACTGGAGACCCAGTACTTC. This codes for CASSLQSLETQYF.

The chain carries TRBV6-9 and TRBJ2-7, with 11 bases that match TRBD2. Germline CDR1 is MNHGY and CDR2 is SVAAGI. Trimming removed 4 bases from V and 4 bases from J; junction bases left unmatched: 9. This CDR3 is built from 16 residues. The CDR3 bases are TGTGCCAGCAGTTCGATTAGCGGGGGGGCCGGGTACGAGCAGTACTTC. It translates to CASSSISGGAGYEQYF.

The genes are TRBV20-1 and TRBJ1-1, with unresolved D. From germline, CDR1 is DFQATT and CDR2 SNEGSKA (reference sequence). CDR3 length equals 12 residues. V was pared by 5 bases and J by 6 bases, with 13 bases between. CDR3 bases: TGCAGTGCTCGCACGGGGAGCCCTGAAGCTTTCTTT. Translation gives CSARTGSPEAFF.

This clonotype has at least ten counts. This chain links TRBV7-2 with TRBJ2-1; 9 bases match TRBD1. The CDR3 totals 16 residues. Germline CDR1 is SGHTA and CDR2 is FQGNSA. With 5 bases clipped from V and 4 bases from J, the junction kept 9 bases outside the gene matches. CDR3 in DNA: TGTGCCAGCAGCCCTAGGGACAGGGCTCTTTACAATGAGCAGTTCTTC. Encoded protein: CASSPRDRALYNEQFF.

This clonotype was picked up many times. V usage is TRBV12-3 or TRBV12-4 and J usage is TRBJ2-3, with 14 bases that match TRBD2. Germline trimming cut 10 bases from V and 2 bases from J; bases unmatched to any gene: 11. The CDR3 covers 17 residues. CDR3 sequence (DNA): TGTGCCACCAGAACAGGGACTAGCGGGGGCCACACAGATACGCAGTATTTT. It specifies CATRTGTSGGHTDTQYF.